The rows below give T cell receptor beta chains drawn from one sample of a study of blood T cell repertoires in COVID-19. Assay: immunoSEQ multiplex PCR; the TCRdb copy retains only in-frame clones and omits some. The table shows around 150,000 clones, with about three quarters occurring only once. Sequences were obtained from peripheral blood. These receptors were collected from a man in his fifties or sixties with acute or convalescent COVID-19. Each CDR3 is given with its conserved first and last residue. A D gene is named only where the DNA matches it firmly. The listing skips clone size in some rows; elsewhere it reads once, few, many or a size class.

D	V	J	size	CDR3	DNA
TRBD2	TRBV6-5	TRBJ2-7	few	CASSILAGTYEQYF	TGTGCCAGCAGTATTCTAGCGGGGACCTACGAGCAGTACTTC
NA	TRBV30	TRBJ2-1	NA	CAWRTDLHSYNEQFF	TGTGCCTGGAGGACAGACTTACACTCCTACAATGAGCAGTTCTTC
NA	TRBV19	TRBJ1-2	NA	CASSQGIAGYTF	TGTGCCAGTAGCCAGGGGATAGCCGGCTACACCTTC
NA	TRBV5-4	TRBJ2-2	NA	CASSQDRRAGELFF	TGTGCCAGCAGCCAGGACAGGAGGGCCGGGGAGCTGTTTTTT
TRBD1	TRBV5-4	TRBJ2-5	NA	CASSPGGVWETQYF	TGTGCCAGCAGTCCAGGGGGTGTATGGGAGACCCAGTACTTC
NA	TRBV5-1	TRBJ2-2	once	CASSLGQINTGELFF	TGCGCCAGCAGCTTGGGGCAGATAAACACCGGGGAGCTGTTTTTT
TRBD1	TRBV7-2	TRBJ1-2	NA	CASSPFLQGTDYGYTF	TGTGCCAGCAGCCCTTTCTTACAGGGGACGGACTATGGCTACACCTTC
NA	TRBV9	TRBJ2-7	NA	CASSVFDGSYEQYF	TGTGCCAGCAGCGTATTTGACGGGTCCTACGAGCAGTACTTC
TRBD1	TRBV6-2/TRBV6-3	TRBJ1-5	NA	CASSYASGGGQPQHF	TGTGCCAGCAGTTACGCCTCAGGGGGTGGGCAGCCCCAGCATTTT
NA	TRBV6-5	TRBJ1-1	NA	CASSRDRLNTEAFF	TGTGCCAGCAGCCGTGACAGATTGAACACTGAAGCTTTCTTT
TRBD1	TRBV5-1	TRBJ2-5	NA	CASSHIRTGGFEETQYF	TGCGCCAGCAGCCACATCCGGACAGGGGGATTTGAGGAGACCCAGTACTTC
TRBD2	TRBV9	TRBJ2-2	NA	CASSVEAGGNTGELFF	TGTGCCAGCAGCGTAGAAGCGGGGGGGAACACCGGGGAGCTGTTTTTT
NA	TRBV30	TRBJ1-2	NA	CAWSPTGIVGAGYTF	TGTGCCTGGAGTCCCACAGGGATCGTAGGAGCTGGCTACACCTTC
TRBD1	TRBV11-1	TRBJ1-6	NA	CASSLETGVNSPLHF	TGTGCCAGCAGCTTAGAGACAGGGGTGAATTCACCCCTCCACTTT
TRBD1	TRBV9	TRBJ1-2	once	CASSGWDSINYGYTF	TGTGCCAGCAGCGGATGGGACAGTATTAACTATGGCTACACCTTC
NA	TRBV4-3	TRBJ2-1	NA	CASSHGGGAYNEQFF	TGCGCCAGCAGCCACGGCGGGGGCGCTTACAATGAGCAGTTCTTC
NA	TRBV7-9	TRBJ1-1	NA	CASSLWTGENTEAFF	TGTGCCAGCAGCTTATGGACGGGGGAAAACACTGAAGCTTTCTTT
TRBD1	TRBV23-1	TRBJ2-7	NA	CASSHRTGMYEQYF	TGCGCCAGCAGTCACCGGACAGGGATGTACGAGCAGTACTTC
TRBD1	TRBV4-1	TRBJ2-5	NA	CASSLGGLETQYF	TGCGCCAGCAGCCTAGGGGGCCTTGAGACCCAGTACTTC
TRBD1	TRBV24-1	TRBJ1-2	NA	CATSGGNYGYTF	TGTGCCACGTCAGGGGGGAACTATGGCTACACCTTC
TRBD1	TRBV5-6	TRBJ2-3	NA	CASSSSTTGGEKDTQYF	TGTGCCAGCAGCAGCAGTACGACAGGGGGCGAAAAAGATACGCAGTATTTT
TRBD2	TRBV2	TRBJ2-3	NA	CASSETSGYTDTQYF	TGTGCCAGCAGTGAAACTAGCGGATACACAGATACGCAGTATTTT
NA	TRBV5-1	TRBJ2-3	NA	CASSPAGFTSTDTQYF	TGCGCCAGCAGCCCGGCAGGGTTTACTAGCACAGATACGCAGTATTTT
NA	TRBV2	TRBJ1-3	NA	CAGLTGGNTIYF	TGTGCCGGACTCACTGGCGGAAACACCATATATTTT
NA	TRBV2	TRBJ1-5	few	CASSAWGANQPQHF	TGTGCCAGCAGTGCGTGGGGAGCCAATCAGCCCCAGCATTTT
NA	TRBV18	TRBJ2-1	NA	CASSPKRNEQFF	TGTGCCAGCTCACCAAAACGGAATGAGCAGTTCTTC
NA	TRBV11-3	TRBJ2-7	NA	CASSSTGNEQYF	TGTGCCAGCAGCTCCACCGGGAACGAGCAGTACTTC
TRBD1	TRBV5-6	TRBJ1-3	NA	CASSDLQGATGNTIYF	TGTGCCAGCAGCGATTTACAGGGGGCCACTGGAAACACCATATATTTT
TRBD1	TRBV28	TRBJ2-2	NA	CASIVTGVTGELFF	TGTGCCAGCATCGTCACAGGGGTCACCGGGGAGCTGTTTTTT
NA	TRBV24-1	TRBJ1-2	few	CATSATGGEYGYTF	TGTGCCACCAGTGCCACGGGCGGGGAGTACGGCTACACCTTC
NA	TRBV5-1	TRBJ1-2	NA	CASSGGPGANYGYTF	TGCGCCAGCAGCGGAGGGCCCGGGGCTAACTATGGCTACACCTTC
TRBD1	TRBV27	TRBJ1-2	NA	CASRKQGLDGYTF	TGTGCCAGCAGAAAACAGGGGCTGGACGGCTACACCTTC
NA	TRBV18	TRBJ1-4	NA	CASSPPAADATNEKLFF	TGTGCCAGCTCACCACCAGCGGCAGATGCAACTAATGAAAAACTGTTTTTT
NA	TRBV24-1	TRBJ2-3	NA	CATSDHLTVTDTQYF	TGTGCCACCAGTGACCACTTGACAGTCACAGATACGCAGTATTTT
TRBD1	TRBV12-3/TRBV12-4	TRBJ2-5	NA	CASRRDSRETQYF	TGTGCCAGTAGAAGGGACAGTAGGGAGACCCAGTACTTC
NA	TRBV12-3/TRBV12-4	TRBJ2-7	NA	CASSPGTYEQYF	TGTGCCAGCAGTCCCGGGACCTACGAGCAGTACTTC
TRBD1	TRBV11-1	TRBJ2-2	NA	CASSQVGQGGTGELFF	TGTGCCAGCAGCCAGGTAGGACAGGGAGGCACCGGGGAGCTGTTTTTT
NA	TRBV9	TRBJ2-7	NA	CASSPQAVIYEQYF	TGTGCCAGCAGCCCACAAGCGGTTATTTACGAGCAGTACTTC
TRBD2	TRBV30	TRBJ2-3	many	CAWSGGLAASTDTQYF	TGTGCCTGGAGTGGGGGACTAGCGGCTAGCACAGATACGCAGTATTTT